These 5 T cell receptor beta chains share one sample of origin, sequenced in a study of spatial heterogeneity in lung cancer. TCRdb ran MiXCR on the 5' RACE reads and lists one entry per CDR3 protein. The data show 85,000 to 100,000 distinct CDR3 sequences, over 9.5% seen once. This sample's time point: sample taken at primary tumor resection. Tumor, nontumor lung or frozen PBMC supplied whole RNA, sequenced without sorting. This sample comprised PBMCs, obtained at surgery. Receptor source: a male donor with early-stage non-small cell lung cancer.

This clonotype was detected a few times. The rearrangement links TRBV29-1 to TRBJ2-3; no firm D call. Germline CDR1 is SQVTM and CDR2 is ANQGSEA. The V end lost 6 bases, the J end lost 4 bases, and 14 bases lay between the germline ends. The CDR3 is made up of 13 amino acids. CDR3 bases: TGCAGCGTGATAGTCAGGTATTCAGATACGCAGTATTTT. Encoded protein: CSVIVRYSDTQYF.

The chain's CDR3 is CASSQRSPTGDTEAFF. DNA of the CDR3: TGCGCCAGCAGCCAACGGTCTCCTACCGGGGACACTGAAGCTTTCTTT. The V call is TRBV4-1, the J call TRBJ1-1; no clear D gene. Germline V gives CDR1 MGHRA, CDR2 YSYEKL. This CDR3 is 16 amino acids long. Trimming stripped 2 bases from V and 3 bases from J, with 16 bases between.

The chain combines TRBV7-8 with TRBJ1-1, with D unresolved. Germline V gene data show CDR1 as SGHVS and CDR2 as FQNEAQ. This CDR3 region has 15 residues. Trimming took off 5 bases at V and 0 bases at J, with 13 bases between the two ends. CDR3: CASSGLGSMNTEAFF. Written as DNA, the CDR3 is TGTGCCAGCAGCGGACTAGGGTCTATGAACACTGAAGCTTTCTTT.

The chain combines TRBV12-3 or TRBV12-4 with TRBJ2-7, with D possibly TRBD1 on 6 matching bases. Trimming stripped 5 bases from V and 2 bases from J, with 16 bases between. The length of the CDR3 is 15 residues. The CDR3 region is CASSPGATLAYEQYF. DNA for the CDR3: TGTGCCAGCAGTCCAGGGGCCACCTTAGCCTACGAGCAGTACTTC.

The CDR3 coding sequence is TGTGCCAGCAGCTTGAAAGGGCTATCTCGCTCCTACGAGCAGTACTTC. It codes for CASSLKGLSRSYEQYF. The chain carries TRBV5-8 and TRBJ2-7; no clear D gene. Germline values: CDR1 SGHTS, CDR2 YDEGEE. The ends were cut back, 1 base at V and 0 bases at J, with 14 bases in the middle. The CDR3 is 16 amino acids.